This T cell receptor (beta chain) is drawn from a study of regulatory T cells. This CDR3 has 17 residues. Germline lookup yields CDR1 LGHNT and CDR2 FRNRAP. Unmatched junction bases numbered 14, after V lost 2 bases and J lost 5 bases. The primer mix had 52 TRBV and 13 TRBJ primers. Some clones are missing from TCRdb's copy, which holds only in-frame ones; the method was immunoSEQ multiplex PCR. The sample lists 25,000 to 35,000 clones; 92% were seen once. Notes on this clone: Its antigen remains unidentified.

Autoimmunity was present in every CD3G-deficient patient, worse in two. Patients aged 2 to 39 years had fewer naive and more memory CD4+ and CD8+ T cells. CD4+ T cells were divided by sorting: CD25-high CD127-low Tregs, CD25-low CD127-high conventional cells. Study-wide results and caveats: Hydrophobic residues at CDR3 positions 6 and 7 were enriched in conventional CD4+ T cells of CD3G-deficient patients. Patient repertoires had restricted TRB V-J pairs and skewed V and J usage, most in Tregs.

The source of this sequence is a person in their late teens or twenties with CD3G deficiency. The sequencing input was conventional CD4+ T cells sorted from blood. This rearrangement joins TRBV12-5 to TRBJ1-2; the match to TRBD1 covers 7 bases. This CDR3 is CASGLKTGPYPYYGYTF. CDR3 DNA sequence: TGTGCTAGTGGTTTGAAGACAGGGCCCTACCCATATTATGGCTACACCTTC.